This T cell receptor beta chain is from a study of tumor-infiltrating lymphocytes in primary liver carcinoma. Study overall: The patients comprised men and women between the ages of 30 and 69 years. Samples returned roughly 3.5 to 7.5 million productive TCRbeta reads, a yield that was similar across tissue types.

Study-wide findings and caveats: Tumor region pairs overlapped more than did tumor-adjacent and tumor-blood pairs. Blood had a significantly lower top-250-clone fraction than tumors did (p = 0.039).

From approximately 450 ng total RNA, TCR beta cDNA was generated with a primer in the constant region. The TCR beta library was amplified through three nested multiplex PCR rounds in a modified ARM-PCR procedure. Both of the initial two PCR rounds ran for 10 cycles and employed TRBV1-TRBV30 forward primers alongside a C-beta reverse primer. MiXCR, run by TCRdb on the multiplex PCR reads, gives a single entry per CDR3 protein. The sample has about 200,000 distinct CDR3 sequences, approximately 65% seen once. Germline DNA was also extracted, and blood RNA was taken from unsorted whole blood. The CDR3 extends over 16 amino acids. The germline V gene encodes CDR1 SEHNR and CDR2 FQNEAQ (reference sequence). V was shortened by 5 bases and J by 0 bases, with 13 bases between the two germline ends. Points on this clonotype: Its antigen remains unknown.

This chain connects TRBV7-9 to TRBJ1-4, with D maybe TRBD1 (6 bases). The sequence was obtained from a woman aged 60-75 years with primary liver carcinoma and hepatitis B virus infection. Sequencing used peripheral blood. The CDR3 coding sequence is TGTGCCAGCAGCATCGGGACACCTGCAACTAATGAAAAACTGTTTTTT. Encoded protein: CASSIGTPATNEKLFF.